The 12 T cell receptor beta chains listed next were all sequenced from one sample in a study of identical twins (TCRdb year 2016). The library relied on 5' RACE. The data were produced on an Illumina HiSeq 2000. TCRdb reanalyzed the raw reads on its own, using fastp at Q25 for trimming and MiXCR for clone calling, and kept in-frame beta chains. Identical CDR3 proteins give one entry, which carries the most common genes and DNA. The sample has about 730,000 distinct CDR3 sequences on record, less than 25% of them singletons. 4.3% of the sample belongs to the ten largest clones. The same specimen was also included in a second study, on T cells expressing NK-cell markers.

The sequencing input was PBMCs. The receptors shown here come from a young woman in good health.

The chain is built from TRBV20-1 and TRBJ2-2; 7 bases fit TRBD2. Germline lookup yields CDR1 DFQATT and CDR2 SNEGSKA (reference sequence). This CDR3 spans 13 amino acids. The V and J ends lost 3 bases and 3 bases, in that order; junction bases with no gene match: 1. The DNA for the CDR3 is TGCAGTGCTAGCGGGAGGCACACCGGGGAGCTGTTTTTT. Translation gives CSASGRHTGELFF.

The chain recombines TRBV10-3 with TRBJ2-2; no reliable D call. Looked up from germline, CDR1 is ENHRY and CDR2 is SYGVKD. CDR3 length: 12 residues. Trimming left V 10 bases short and J 5 bases short, with 11 bases between. CDR3 sequence reads: CANARQTGELFF. Written as DNA, the CDR3 is TGTGCCAACGCTCGCCAGACCGGGGAGCTGTTTTTT.

In this sample, this clonotype turned up a few times. The V gene is TRBV18, the J gene TRBJ2-7; D may correspond to TRBD1 or TRBD2 (5 bases each). The germline V gene encodes CDR1 KGHSH and CDR2 LQKENI. The germline V and J ends were trimmed by 3 bases and 6 bases, with 12 bases remaining between them. CDR3 length: 13 residues. CDR3 protein: CASSPSGPTEQYF. The CDR3 coding sequence is TGTGCCAGCTCACCCTCGGGACCTACCGAGCAGTACTTC.

This clonotype was picked up a small number of times. The rearrangement uses TRBV11-2 and TRBJ2-3; D is unclear. V was pared by 1 base and J by 0 bases, with 8 bases between. The CDR3 spans 15 residues. Germline V gives CDR1 SGHAT, CDR2 FQNNGV. CDR3 region: CASSLGADSTDTQYF. The CDR3 coding sequence is TGTGCCAGCAGCTTAGGGGCGGATAGCACAGATACGCAGTATTTT.

This clonotype appeared a few times. The rearrangement links TRBV16 to TRBJ2-7; D unclear. The CDR3 is 12 residues long. V was trimmed by 7 bases and J by 4 bases, leaving 11 bases between them. Germline V gives CDR1 KGHSY, CDR2 FQNENV. The CDR3 region has the DNA TGTGCCAGCAAGCACAGCGATTACGAGCAGTACTTC. Translation gives CASKHSDYEQYF.

This clonotype has more than one count but fewer than ten. The rearrangement uses TRBV6-5 and TRBJ2-1; the D gene is possibly TRBD1 (5 bases). V dropped 2 bases and J dropped 0 bases, with 14 bases sitting between them. This CDR3 has 17 residues. Germline V CDR1 and CDR2: MNHEY, SVGAGI. The CDR3 sequence: CASSYEYRPSSYNEQFF. The CDR3 DNA sequence: TGTGCCAGCAGTTACGAGTACAGGCCGAGCTCCTACAATGAGCAGTTCTTC.

The chain uses TRBV20-1 and TRBJ2-3; D may be TRBD1 (5 bases). CDR3 size: 16 residues. V was shortened by 3 bases and J by 0 bases, with 16 bases between the two germline ends. Looked up from germline, CDR1 is DFQATT and CDR2 is SNEGSKA (reference sequence). Here the CDR3 reads CSASRGWGISTDTQYF. CDR3 nucleotides: TGCAGTGCTAGTCGCGGTTGGGGCATTAGCACAGATACGCAGTATTTT.

This clonotype was detected many times. This rearrangement joins TRBV5-1 to TRBJ1-1, with 7 bases matching TRBD1. V was pared by 4 bases and J by 5 bases, with 5 bases of the junction left unmatched. This CDR3 region has 13 residues. Germline V gene data show CDR1 as SGHRS and CDR2 as YFSETQ. The DNA for the CDR3 is TGCGCCAGCAGCCAAGGGGGCGAAACTGAAGCTTTCTTT. It specifies CASSQGGETEAFF.

The chain has TRBV6-1 and TRBJ2-7; TRBD2 aligns across 9 bases. In germline, CDR1 is MNHNS, CDR2 SASEGT. The CDR3 has 14 amino acids. J was trimmed by 2 bases and V by 8 bases; bases with no gene match: 7. CDR3 in DNA: TGTGCCAGCTTTAGCGGGGGTCAGGCCTACGAGCAGTACTTC. Its translation: CASFSGGQAYEQYF.

V and J are TRBV5-1 and TRBJ1-2, with 8 positions matching TRBD1. The germline V gene encodes CDR1 SGHRS and CDR2 YFSETQ. After removal of 4 bases from V and 5 bases from J, the junction contained 4 bases not matched to a gene. The CDR3 consists of 13 residues. CDR3 sequence (DNA): TGCGCCAGCAGCCCGGACAGGGAGTATGGCTACACCTTC. Amino acid sequence: CASSPDREYGYTF.

This clonotype was seen only a few times. The rearrangement joins TRBV14 to TRBJ2-1; D is tentatively TRBD1 or TRBD2 (5 bases each). Germline CDR1 is SGHDN and CDR2 is FVKESK. The CDR3 is 11 amino acids. Trimming took off 3 bases at V and 14 bases at J, with 11 bases between the two ends. The CDR3 is CASSQGGGEFF. In DNA, the CDR3 is TGTGCCAGCAGCCAGGGTGGGGGTGAGTTCTTC.

This clonotype was seen ten or more times. This chain joins TRBV20-1 and TRBJ2-5; perhaps TRBD1 as D (7 bases). The CDR3 runs 15 residues. V shed 5 bases and J shed 4 bases, with 20 bases lying between them. CDR1 DFQATT and CDR2 SNEGSKA come from the germline V gene (reference sequence). In nucleotides, the CDR3 is TGCAGTGCTCCCAGGGGGGATGTGGGTCGAGAGACCCAGTACTTC. Translating gives CSAPRGDVGRETQYF.